Described below is a single T cell receptor beta chain sequence and its context. As yet, its antigen is unknown. This record comes from a study of cytomegalovirus exposure and HLA in healthy donors. General observations from the study: The study put 150 to 200 TCR beta chains on its list as cytomegalovirus-associated.

The repertoire was sequenced with immunoSEQ multiplex PCR; TCRdb's copy has only in-frame clones and lacks some. The data show 150,000 to 200,000 clones, roughly 81% seen once. V shed 2 bases and J 11 bases; nucleotides not matched to a gene: 4. CDR3 length: 12 residues. From germline, CDR1 is SGHNT and CDR2 YYREEE (reference sequence). Sequencing was carried out using PBMCs. The receptor comes from a woman in her 30s in good health and CMV-seronegative. The V and J genes are TRBV5-4 and TRBJ2-7, with TRBD1 identical over 10 bases. DNA for the CDR3: TGTGCCAGCAGCTTTCCGGGGACAGGGGAGTACTTC. It codes for CASSFPGTGEYF.